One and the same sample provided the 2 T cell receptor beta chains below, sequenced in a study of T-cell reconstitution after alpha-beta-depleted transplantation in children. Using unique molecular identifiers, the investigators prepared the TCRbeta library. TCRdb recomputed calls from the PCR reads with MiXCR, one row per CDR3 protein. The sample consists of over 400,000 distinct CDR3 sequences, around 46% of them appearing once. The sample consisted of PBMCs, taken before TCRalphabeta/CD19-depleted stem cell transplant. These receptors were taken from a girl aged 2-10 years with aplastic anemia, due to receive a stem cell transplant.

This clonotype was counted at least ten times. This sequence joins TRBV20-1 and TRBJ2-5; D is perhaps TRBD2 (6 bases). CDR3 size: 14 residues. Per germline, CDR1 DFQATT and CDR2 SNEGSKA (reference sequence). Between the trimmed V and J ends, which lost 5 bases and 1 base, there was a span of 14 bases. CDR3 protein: CSALGAGLQETQYF. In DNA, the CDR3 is TGCAGTGCTCTTGGGGCGGGACTCCAAGAGACCCAGTACTTC.

The CDR3 spells CASNNGGLAGETQYF. The CDR3, as DNA: TGTGCCAGCAATAACGGGGGACTAGCTGGGGAGACCCAGTACTTC. The chain employs TRBV6-1 and TRBJ2-5, with 9 bases that match TRBD2. The V and J ends lost 7 bases and 5 bases, in that order; junction bases with no gene match: 11. The CDR3 totals 15 residues. Germline values: CDR1 MNHNS, CDR2 SASEGT.